These 27 T cell receptor beta chains originate from one sample sequenced in a study of T cells after yellow fever vaccination. TCRdb reprocessed the 5' RACE reads with MiXCR, giving one entry per CDR3 protein. This table has approximately 600,000 distinct CDR3 sequences, around 12% appearing once. The source material was PBMCs, sampled on the day of the yellow fever booster vaccination. These receptors all stem from a man younger than 45 who received the YFV17D yellow fever vaccine.

This clonotype occurred many times. The chain is built from TRBV6-2 or TRBV6-3 and TRBJ2-3; possibly TRBD2 for D (5 bases). Between the trimmed V and J ends, which lost 6 bases and 0 bases, there was a span of 7 bases. The CDR3 is 13 amino acids. Germline CDR1 MNHEY, CDR2 SVGEGT. For the CDR3, the DNA is TGTGCCAGCAGCCGACTAAGCACAGATACGCAGTATTTT. Amino acid sequence: CASSRLSTDTQYF.

This clonotype was recorded a few times. The chain couples TRBV7-2 to TRBJ2-1; 9 nucleotides agree with TRBD2. The junction had 8 bases not matched to a gene; V was cut back by 5 bases and J by 3 bases. The CDR3 totals 16 residues. CDR1 SGHTA and CDR2 FQGNSA come from the germline V gene. DNA for the CDR3: TGTGCCAGCAGCCCCGCGGGGGGGGTCAACTACAATGAGCAGTTCTTC. It yields the protein CASSPAGGVNYNEQFF.

For this clonotype: The junction differs from germline at one of its ends, possibly a read error. V gene TRBV10-1 combines with J gene TRBJ2-1; tentative D call: TRBD2 (6 bases). In germline, CDR1 is WNHNN, CDR2 SYGVQD (reference sequence). The length of the CDR3 is 13 residues. The CDR3 region has the DNA TGCGCCAGCAGTTCTGGACAAGCGGGCCGATGGGTCTTC. This codes for CASSSGQAGRWVF.

CDR3 residues: CASQTGSSDTQYF. The DNA for the CDR3 is TGCGCCAGCCAGACAGGGTCATCAGATACGCAGTATTTT. The chain links TRBV5-1 to TRBJ2-3; 7 positions agree with TRBD1. The CDR3 is made up of 13 amino acids. The J segment lost 4 bases and the V segment lost 7 bases, leaving 6 bases of the junction unmatched. Looked up from germline, CDR1 is SGHRS and CDR2 is YFSETQ.

The rearrangement joins TRBV12-3 or TRBV12-4 to TRBJ2-1, with 9 bases fitting TRBD1. The V gene end was trimmed by 7 bases and the J gene end by 7 bases; junction bases not matched to a gene: 8. This CDR3 has 14 amino acids. As DNA, the CDR3 is TGTGCCAGCACCCGGACAGGGGAAAAAAATGAGCAGTTCTTC. Its translation is CASTRTGEKNEQFF.

This clonotype turned up a few times. CDR3 sequence: CASSYEAGDRYGYTF. In DNA form, the CDR3 reads TGTGCCAGCAGTTACGAAGCAGGAGACCGCTATGGCTACACCTTC. The genes are TRBV6-5 and TRBJ1-2; D is unclear. The length of the CDR3 is 15 residues. V lost 2 bases, J lost 4 bases, and 14 bases lay in between. CDR1 and CDR2 (germline): MNHEY, SVGAGI.

V is TRBV6-5 and J is TRBJ2-4; 13 nucleotides align to TRBD2. The CDR3 covers 19 residues. V lost 0 bases and J lost 2; bases outside the gene matches: 7. Germline CDR1 MNHEY, CDR2 SVGAGI. The CDR3 coding sequence is TGTGCCAGCAGTTACTCCTCAAGGGGACTAGCGGGAACCAAAAACATTCAGTACTTC. Translation: CASSYSSRGLAGTKNIQYF.

A few counts support this clonotype. The CDR3 coding sequence is TGTGCCAGCAGCCAAGTTAAATTGCAGGGGACTGAAGAGCAGTTCTTC. Translating gives CASSQVKLQGTEEQFF. The rearrangement joins TRBV3-1 to TRBJ2-1; perhaps D is TRBD1 or TRBD2 (6 bases each). The germline V and J ends were trimmed by 1 base and 10 bases, with 20 bases remaining between them. This CDR3 is 16 amino acids long. Germline V gives CDR1 LGHDT, CDR2 YNNKEL (reference sequence).

This sequence joins TRBV9 and TRBJ2-1; 10 bases fit TRBD1. Germline CDR1 reads SGDLS; CDR2 reads YYNGEE. The trim removed 3 bases at V and 4 bases at J, leaving 4 bases unmatched. The CDR3 is made up of 15 amino acids. The CDR3 is CASSAWTGGYNEQFF. The CDR3 DNA is TGTGCCAGCAGCGCTTGGACAGGGGGGTACAATGAGCAGTTCTTC.

The genes are TRBV27 and TRBJ2-1; 9 nucleotides align to TRBD2. Trimming at V came to 3 bases and at J to 6 bases, leaving 12 bases not matched to a gene. CDR1 and CDR2 (germline): MNHEY, SMNVEV (reference sequence). This CDR3 contains 17 residues. CDR3 nucleotide sequence: TGTGCCAGCAGTTTTTATAGCGGGAGTCCCACTCGCAATGAGCAGTTCTTC. This encodes CASSFYSGSPTRNEQFF.

The chain uses TRBV5-1 and TRBJ2-5; TRBD1 might be the D (6 bases). The CDR3 is 13 amino acids. From germline, CDR1 is SGHRS and CDR2 YFSETQ. Trimming shortened V by 2 bases and J by 4 bases, and 9 bases separated the two germline ends. The CDR3: CASSLQGSETQYF. Here the CDR3 DNA reads TGCGCCAGCAGCTTACAGGGTTCAGAGACCCAGTACTTC.

V is TRBV12-3 or TRBV12-4 and J is TRBJ2-1; TRBD2 aligns across 12 bases. This CDR3 is 18 amino acids long. The CDR3, as DNA: TGTACCTTCAGTCCCGGACTAGCGGGAATTAGCTCGGGAAATGAGCAGTTCTTC. Amino acid sequence: CTFSPGLAGISSGNEQFF.

This clonotype has just a few counts. This chain links TRBV6-5 with TRBJ2-7; unclear D gene. CDR3 length equals 15 residues. Germline CDR1 and CDR2: MNHEY and SVGAGI. V was cut by 0 bases and J by 4 bases, with 13 bases left in between. Written as DNA, the CDR3 is TGTGCCAGCAGTTACTCTCCCACGAAAACTTACGAGCAGTACTTC. Protein sequence: CASSYSPTKTYEQYF.

This clonotype was seen a single time. This chain joins TRBV7-4 and TRBJ2-1, with 11 bases that match TRBD2. J was trimmed by 7 bases and V by 7 bases; bases with no gene match: 9. Germline-derived CDR1 and CDR2 are SGHVT and SQSDAQ. This CDR3 has 15 amino acids. CDR3 region: CASNPISGRANEQFF. As DNA, the CDR3 is TGTGCCAGCAACCCGATTAGCGGGAGGGCAAATGAGCAGTTCTTC.

The table lists this clonotype with a count of one. The chain couples TRBV12-3 or TRBV12-4 to TRBJ2-2; D not resolved. The CDR3 has 13 amino acids. Trimming pared 11 bases from V and 4 bases from J, leaving 14 bases between. The CDR3, as DNA: TGTGCCGGCGGCCAGGTATCCACCGGGGAGCTGTTTTTT. Protein product: CAGGQVSTGELFF.

The genes are TRBV11-2 and TRBJ2-7, with unresolved D. CDR1 is SGHAT, CDR2 FQNNGV, per germline. The CDR3 loop spans 14 amino acids. Trimming shortened V by 4 bases and J by 4 bases, and 14 bases separated the two germline ends. CDR3 sequence: CASSSYPPGYEQYF. CDR3 coding DNA: TGTGCCAGCAGCTCCTATCCCCCAGGTTACGAGCAGTACTTC.

The gene calls are TRBV27 and TRBJ2-7; a weak D match, TRBD1 (5 bases). Germline V lookup: CDR1 MNHEY, CDR2 SMNVEV (reference sequence). Trimming shortened V by 5 bases and J by 3 bases, and 11 bases separated the two germline ends. CDR3 length equals 13 residues. CDR3 DNA sequence: TGTGCCAGCAGTGCCGACACAGGCTACGAGCAGTACTTC. This gives the protein CASSADTGYEQYF.

The chain joins TRBV18 to TRBJ1-5; perhaps TRBD1 as D (5 bases). Germline CDR1 reads KGHSH; CDR2 reads LQKENI. The CDR3 runs 15 residues. The germline V and J ends were trimmed by 3 bases and 2 bases, with 11 bases remaining between them. The CDR3: CASSPRGPGNQPQHF. CDR3 in DNA: TGTGCCAGCTCACCTAGGGGTCCGGGCAATCAGCCCCAGCATTTT.

This clonotype showed up many times. The chain links TRBV7-9 to TRBJ2-1, with D uncertain. Germline V gives CDR1 SEHNR, CDR2 FQNEAQ (reference sequence). The CDR3 runs 11 residues. With 6 bases removed from V and 8 bases from J, the gap between germline ends came to 8 bases. The DNA of the CDR3 is TGTGCCAGCAGTCTGTTGGATGAGCAGTTCTTC. It yields the protein CASSLLDEQFF.

This clonotype showed up just a few times. This chain connects TRBV5-1 to TRBJ2-1; D might be TRBD1 (5 bases). This CDR3 is 14 amino acids long. The ends were cut back, 0 bases at V and 8 bases at J, with 12 bases in the middle. Germline-derived CDR1 and CDR2 are SGHRS and YFSETQ. CDR3 sequence (DNA): TGCGCCAGCAGCTTGGAAGCCCAGGGCTATGAGCAGTTCTTC. As protein: CASSLEAQGYEQFF.

V usage is TRBV29-1 and J usage is TRBJ1-4; no firm D call. Per the germline V gene, CDR1 is SQVTM and CDR2 is ANQGSEA. The V end was cut by 3 bases, the J end by 8 bases, with 7 bases between. The CDR3 is made up of 11 amino acids. CDR3 in amino acids: CSVDWGEKLFF. In DNA, the CDR3 is TGCAGCGTTGATTGGGGAGAAAAACTGTTTTTT.

The gene calls are TRBV5-1 and TRBJ2-3; 10 bases are a match to TRBD1. CDR1 is SGHRS and CDR2 is YFSETQ in the germline V gene. This CDR3 comprises 15 residues. V was pared by 3 bases and J by 4 bases, with 5 bases of the junction left unmatched. CDR3 bases: TGCGCCAGCAGCTCCCTAGGACAGGGGGCAGATACGCAGTATTTT. Encoded protein: CASSSLGQGADTQYF.

This clonotype has a handful of counts. The rearrangement joins TRBV6-5 to TRBJ1-6; D possibly corresponds to TRBD1 (5 bases). Trimming took 0 bases from V and 5 from J, leaving 8 bases between them. CDR1 MNHEY and CDR2 SVGAGI come from the germline V gene. The CDR3 length is 15 residues. The CDR3, as DNA: TGTGCCAGCAGTTACTCGTTGGGGGATAATTCACCCCTCCACTTT. As protein: CASSYSLGDNSPLHF.

This chain links TRBV4-3 with TRBJ2-3; possible D gene TRBD1, 5 bases. CDR3 length: 15 amino acids. The V gene lost 5 bases and the J gene lost 2 bases, with 14 bases spanning the gap. CDR1 is LGHNA and CDR2 is YSLEER in the germline V gene. CDR3 loop: CASSRGTTLTDTQYF. The CDR3 DNA sequence: TGCGCCAGCAGCAGGGGAACAACACTCACAGATACGCAGTATTTT.

This clonotype was seen only a few times. The chain uses TRBV19 and TRBJ2-1; no firm D call. V lost 9 bases and J lost 0, with 9 bases in between. The CDR3 length is 13 residues. The germline V gene encodes CDR1 LNHDA and CDR2 SQIVND (reference sequence). The CDR3 DNA is TGTGCCAGCAGGCCTAGCTCCTACAATGAGCAGTTCTTC. This gives the protein CASRPSSYNEQFF.

The V gene is TRBV6-5, the J gene TRBJ2-1, with D possibly matching TRBD1 (6 bases). The CDR3 contains 17 residues. Trimming stripped 1 base from V and 5 bases from J, with 18 bases between. Germline CDR1 reads MNHEY; CDR2 reads SVGAGI. The CDR3 nucleotides are TGTGCCAGCAGTTACTTCTCCCCGCGGACAGCAGACAATGAGCAGTTCTTC. This codes for CASSYFSPRTADNEQFF.

On this clonotype itself: The DNA is omitted, as the CDR3 cannot be located on it reliably, and the CDR3 follows TCRdb's listing. V and J are TRBV4-3 and TRBJ2-2; whether TRBD2, the table's D call, matches the DNA was not checked. The CDR3 totals 15 residues, both ends included. Germline-derived CDR1 and CDR2 are LGHNA and YSLEER. The CDR3 loop is CASSPVGSGTGELLF.